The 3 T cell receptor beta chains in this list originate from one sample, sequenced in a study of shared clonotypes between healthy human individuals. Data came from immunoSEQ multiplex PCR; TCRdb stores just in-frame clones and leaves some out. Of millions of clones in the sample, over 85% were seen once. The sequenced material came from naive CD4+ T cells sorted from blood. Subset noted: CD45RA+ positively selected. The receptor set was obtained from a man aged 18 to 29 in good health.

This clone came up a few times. CDR3 DNA sequence: TGTGCCAGCAGTGTTGAGAGCTCTGGAAACACCATATATTTT. Amino acids: CASSVESSGNTIYF. This rearrangement joins TRBV6-1 to TRBJ1-3; D call uncertain. Trimming pared 4 bases from V and 0 bases from J, leaving 7 bases between. Germline CDR1 is MNHNS and CDR2 is SASEGT. The CDR3 is 14 amino acids.

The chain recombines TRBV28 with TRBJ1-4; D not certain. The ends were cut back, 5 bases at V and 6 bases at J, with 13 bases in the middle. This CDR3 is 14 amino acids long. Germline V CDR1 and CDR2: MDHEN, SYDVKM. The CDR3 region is CASSISQRDEKLFF. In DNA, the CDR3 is TGTGCCAGCAGTATTTCCCAGCGAGATGAAAAACTGTTTTTT.

CDR3 region: CASSPQLAGANNEQFF. The CDR3 DNA sequence: TGTGCCAGCTCACCACAACTAGCGGGAGCTAACAATGAGCAGTTCTTC. The chain uses TRBV18 and TRBJ2-1; 11 nucleotides match TRBD2. This CDR3 contains 16 residues. Germline trimming cut 1 base from V and 5 bases from J; bases unmatched to any gene: 4. Germline V CDR1 and CDR2: KGHSH, LQKENI.